This T cell receptor (beta chain) is drawn from a study of blood T cells in healthy people across ages. For the second PCR, which ran for about 6 to 12 cycles, a sample-barcoded 5' primer and a J-beta primer mix were used. Sequencing recovered at least 3 million CDR3-containing paired-end reads from each sample. A single record per CDR3 protein comes from TCRdb applying MiXCR to the 5' RACE reads. This sample carries about 760,000 distinct CDR3 sequences, around 50% of them seen once, and the ten largest clones take roughly 25%. This CDR3 contains 16 residues. CDR1 is PRHDT and CDR2 is FYEKMQ in the germline V gene (reference sequence). J gave up 3 bases and V 5 bases, and 6 bases lay outside the gene matches.

Sequencing input: blood. The TCR was taken from a man aged 40-55 years in good health. The J gene is TRBJ2-3, the V gene TRBV13, with TRBD2 matching over 12 bases. The CDR3 DNA reads as TGTGCCAGCAGCCCTCGACTAGCGGGAGCGACAGATACGCAGTATTTT. It codes for CASSPRLAGATDTQYF. Full variable domain (missing parts from reference TRBV13 and TRBJ2-3): AAGVIQSPRHLIKEKRETATLKCYPIPRHDTVYWYQQGPGQDPQFLISFYEKMQSDKGSIPDRFSAQQFSDYHSELNMSSLELGDSALYFCASSPRLAGATDTQYFGPGTRLTVL.